This T cell receptor (beta chain) was captured in a study of blood T cells in healthy people across ages. About this clonotype: Its antigen is unknown.

CDR3 length: 15 residues. V was pared by 7 bases and J by 3 bases, with 9 bases of the junction left unmatched. Findings and caveats of the study: Per million T cells, the diversity of TCR beta decreased roughly linearly as age advanced. TCR beta diversity was tightly associated with the proportion of naive T cells. Changes in expanded clonotypes were possibly confounded, as the CMV status of donors was unknown.

The draw of peripheral blood yielded approximately 10 milliliters from each donor. The use of a sample-barcoded 5' primer and a J-beta primer mix characterized a second PCR of 7 to 11 cycles. TCRdb fed the 5' RACE reads into MiXCR, producing one record per CDR3 protein. Here the sample spans around 1,600,000 distinct CDR3 sequences, roughly two fifths being singletons. The source material was blood. The V call is TRBV12-3 or TRBV12-4, the J call TRBJ2-1; TRBD2 aligns across 7 bases. The clonotype was recovered from a woman under 30 in good health. CDR3 nucleotides: TGTGCCAGCACCCCCGTGGCGGGGGACTACAATGAGCAGTTCTTC. Translated, it gives CASTPVAGDYNEQFF.